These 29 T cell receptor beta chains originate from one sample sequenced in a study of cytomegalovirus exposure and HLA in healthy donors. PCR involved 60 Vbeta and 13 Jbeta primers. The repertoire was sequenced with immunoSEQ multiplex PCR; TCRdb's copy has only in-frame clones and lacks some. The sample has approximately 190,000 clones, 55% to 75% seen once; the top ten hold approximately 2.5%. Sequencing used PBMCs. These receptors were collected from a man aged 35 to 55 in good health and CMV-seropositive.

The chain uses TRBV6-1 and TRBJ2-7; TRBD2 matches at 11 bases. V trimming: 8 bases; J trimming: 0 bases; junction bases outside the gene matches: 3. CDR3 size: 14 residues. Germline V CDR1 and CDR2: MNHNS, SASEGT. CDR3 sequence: CASGGLAVSYEQYF. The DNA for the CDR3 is TGTGCCAGCGGGGGACTAGCGGTCTCCTACGAGCAGTACTTC.

CDR3 in amino acids: CASSSTRSTGKVFYEQYF. The CDR3 coding sequence is TGTGCCAGCAGCTCGACTCGTTCAACAGGCAAGGTTTTCTACGAGCAGTACTTC. The V call is TRBV7-9, the J call TRBJ2-5, with D perhaps matching TRBD1 (5 bases). The better agreement between TRBJ2-7 and the DNA end casts doubt on the J call. The V gene's germline CDR1 is SEHNR and CDR2 FQNEAQ (reference sequence). CDR3 length: 18 amino acids.

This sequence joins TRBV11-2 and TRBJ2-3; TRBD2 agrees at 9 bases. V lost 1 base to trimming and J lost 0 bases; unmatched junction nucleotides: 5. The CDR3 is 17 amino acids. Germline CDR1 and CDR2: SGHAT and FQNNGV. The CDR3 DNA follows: TGTGCCAGCAGCTTAGCCGGGCTAGCGGGGAGCACAGATACGCAGTATTTT. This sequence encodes CASSLAGLAGSTDTQYF. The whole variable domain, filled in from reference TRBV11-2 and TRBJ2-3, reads EAGVAQSPRYKIIEKRQSVAFWCNPISGHATLYWYQQILGQGPKLLIQFQNNGVVDDSQLPKDRFSAERLKGVDSTLKIQPAKLEDSAVYLCASSLAGLAGSTDTQYFGPGTRLTVL.

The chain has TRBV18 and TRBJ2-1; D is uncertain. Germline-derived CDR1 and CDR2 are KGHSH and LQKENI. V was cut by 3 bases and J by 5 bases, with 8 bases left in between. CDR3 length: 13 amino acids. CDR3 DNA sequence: TGTGCCAGCTCACCCCAGCAGGACAATGAGCAGTTCTTC. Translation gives CASSPQQDNEQFF.

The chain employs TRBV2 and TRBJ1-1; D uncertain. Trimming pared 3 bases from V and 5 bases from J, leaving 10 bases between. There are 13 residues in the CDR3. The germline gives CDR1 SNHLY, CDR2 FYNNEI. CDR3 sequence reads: CASSDSERTEAFF. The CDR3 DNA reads TGTGCCAGCAGTGATAGTGAGCGGACTGAAGCTTTCTTT.

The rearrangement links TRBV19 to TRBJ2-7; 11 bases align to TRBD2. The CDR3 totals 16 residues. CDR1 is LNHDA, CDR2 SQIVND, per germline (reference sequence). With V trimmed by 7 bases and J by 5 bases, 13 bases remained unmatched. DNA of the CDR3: TGTGCCAGTACAGAGGGGATAGCGGGGGGGCTTCACGAGCAGTACTTC. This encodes CASTEGIAGGLHEQYF.

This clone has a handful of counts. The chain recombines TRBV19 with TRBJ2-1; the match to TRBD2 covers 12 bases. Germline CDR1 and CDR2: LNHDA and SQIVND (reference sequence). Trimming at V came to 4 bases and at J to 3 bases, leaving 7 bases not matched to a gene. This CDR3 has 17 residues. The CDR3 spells CASSRAGLAGLYNEQFF. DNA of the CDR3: TGTGCCAGTAGTAGGGCAGGACTAGCGGGGCTCTACAATGAGCAGTTCTTC.

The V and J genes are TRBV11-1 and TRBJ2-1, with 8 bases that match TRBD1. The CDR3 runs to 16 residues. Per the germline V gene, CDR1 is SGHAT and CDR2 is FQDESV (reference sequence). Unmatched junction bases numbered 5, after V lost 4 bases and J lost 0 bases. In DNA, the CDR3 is TGTGCCAGCAGCTCCCGACAGGGGCGCTCCTACAATGAGCAGTTCTTC. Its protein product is CASSSRQGRSYNEQFF. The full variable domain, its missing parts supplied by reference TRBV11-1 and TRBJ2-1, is EAEVAQSPRYKITEKSQAVAFWCDPISGHATLYWYRQILGQGPELLVQFQDESVVDDSQLPKDRFSAERLKGVDSTLKIQPAELGDSAMYLCASSSRQGRSYNEQFFGPGTRLTVL.

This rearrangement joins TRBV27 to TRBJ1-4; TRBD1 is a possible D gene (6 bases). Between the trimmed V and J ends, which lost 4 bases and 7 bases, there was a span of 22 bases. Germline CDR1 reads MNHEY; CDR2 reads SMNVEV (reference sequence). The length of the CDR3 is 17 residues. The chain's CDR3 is CASSSNFPGVLREKLFF. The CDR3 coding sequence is TGTGCCAGCAGTTCAAATTTCCCAGGGGTTCTGCGTGAAAAACTGTTTTTT.

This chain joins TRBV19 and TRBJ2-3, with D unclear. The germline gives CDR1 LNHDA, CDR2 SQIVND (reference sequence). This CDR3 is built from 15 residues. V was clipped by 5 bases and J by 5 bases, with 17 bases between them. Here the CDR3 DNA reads TGTGCCAGTAGTCCCAGGATCGTGCAAGGAGATACGCAGTATTTT. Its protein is CASSPRIVQGDTQYF. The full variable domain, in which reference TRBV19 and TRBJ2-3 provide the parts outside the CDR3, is DGGITQSPKYLFRKEGQNVTLSCEQNLNHDAMYWYRQDPGQGLRLIYYSQIVNDFQKGDIAEGYSVSREKKESFPLTVTSAQKNPTAFYLCASSPRIVQGDTQYFGPGTRLTVL.

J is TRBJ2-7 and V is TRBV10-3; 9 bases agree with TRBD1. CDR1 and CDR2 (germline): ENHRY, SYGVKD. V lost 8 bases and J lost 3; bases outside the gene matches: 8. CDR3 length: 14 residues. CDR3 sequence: CAIRGTGGGYEQYF. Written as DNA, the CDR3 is TGTGCCATCCGGGGCACAGGGGGCGGCTACGAGCAGTACTTC.

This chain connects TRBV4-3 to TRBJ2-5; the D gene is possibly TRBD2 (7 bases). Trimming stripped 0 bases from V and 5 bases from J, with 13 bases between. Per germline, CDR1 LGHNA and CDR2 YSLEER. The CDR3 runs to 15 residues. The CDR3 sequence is CASSQEGGGGETQYF. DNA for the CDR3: TGCGCCAGCAGCCAAGAAGGGGGAGGGGGGGAGACCCAGTACTTC.

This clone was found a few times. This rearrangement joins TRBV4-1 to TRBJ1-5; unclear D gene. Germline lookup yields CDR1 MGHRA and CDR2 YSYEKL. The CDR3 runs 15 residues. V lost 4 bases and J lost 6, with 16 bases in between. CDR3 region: CASSPKADRGQPQHF. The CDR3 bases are TGCGCCAGCAGCCCAAAGGCGGACCGGGGTCAGCCCCAGCATTTT.

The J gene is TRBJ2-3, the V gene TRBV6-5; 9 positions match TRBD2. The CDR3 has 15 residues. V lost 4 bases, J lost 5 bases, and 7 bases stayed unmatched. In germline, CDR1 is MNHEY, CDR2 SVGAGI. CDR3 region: CASSSSGGWGDTQYF. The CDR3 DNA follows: TGTGCCAGCAGTTCGAGCGGGGGGTGGGGAGATACGCAGTATTTT.

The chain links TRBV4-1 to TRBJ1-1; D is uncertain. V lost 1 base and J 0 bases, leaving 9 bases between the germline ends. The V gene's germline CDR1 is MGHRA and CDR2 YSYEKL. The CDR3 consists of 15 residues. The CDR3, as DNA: TGCGCCAGCAGCCAAGGGCAGTTCATGAACACTGAAGCTTTCTTT. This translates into CASSQGQFMNTEAFF.

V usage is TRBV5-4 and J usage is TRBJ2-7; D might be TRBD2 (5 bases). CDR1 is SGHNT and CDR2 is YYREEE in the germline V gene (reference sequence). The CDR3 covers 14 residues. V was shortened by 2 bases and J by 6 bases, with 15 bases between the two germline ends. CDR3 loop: CASSFLRVSTEQYF. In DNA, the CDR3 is TGTGCCAGCAGCTTTCTGAGGGTCTCCACCGAGCAGTACTTC. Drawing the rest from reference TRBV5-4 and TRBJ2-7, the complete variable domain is ETGVTQSPTHLIKTRGQQVTLRCSSQSGHNTVSWYQQALGQGPQFIFQYYREEENGRGNFPPRFSGLQFPNYSSELNVNALELDDSALYLCASSFLRVSTEQYFGPGTRLTVT.

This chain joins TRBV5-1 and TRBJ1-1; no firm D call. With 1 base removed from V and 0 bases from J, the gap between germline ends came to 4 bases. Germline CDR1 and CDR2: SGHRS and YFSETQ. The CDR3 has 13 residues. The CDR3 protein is CASSLTVNTEAFF. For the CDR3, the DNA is TGCGCCAGCAGCTTGACGGTGAACACTGAAGCTTTCTTT.

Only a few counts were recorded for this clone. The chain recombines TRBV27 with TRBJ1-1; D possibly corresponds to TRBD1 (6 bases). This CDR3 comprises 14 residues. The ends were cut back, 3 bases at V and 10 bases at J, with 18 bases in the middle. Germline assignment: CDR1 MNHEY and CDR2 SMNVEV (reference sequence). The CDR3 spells CASSFNAQGVRAFF. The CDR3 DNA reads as TGTGCCAGCAGTTTTAACGCACAGGGCGTACGAGCTTTCTTT.

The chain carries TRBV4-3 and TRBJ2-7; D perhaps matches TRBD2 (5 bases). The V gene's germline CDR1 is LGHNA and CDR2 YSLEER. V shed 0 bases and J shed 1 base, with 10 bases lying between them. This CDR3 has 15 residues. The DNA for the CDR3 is TGCGCCAGCAGCCAAGAGCGAGAGGGATCCTACGAGCAGTACTTC. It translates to CASSQEREGSYEQYF.

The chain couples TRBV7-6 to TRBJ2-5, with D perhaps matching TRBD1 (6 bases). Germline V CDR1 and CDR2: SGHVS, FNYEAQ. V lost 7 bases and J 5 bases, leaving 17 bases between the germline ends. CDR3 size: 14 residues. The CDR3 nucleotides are TGTGCCAGCACCAAAACCGGGACAATGGAGACCCAGTACTTC. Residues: CASTKTGTMETQYF. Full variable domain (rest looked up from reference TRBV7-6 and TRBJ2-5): GAGVSQSPRYKVTKRGQDVALRCDPISGHVSLYWYRQALGQGPEFLTYFNYEAQQDKSGLPNDRFSAERPEGSISTLTIQRTEQRDSAMYRCASTKTGTMETQYFGPGTRLLVL.

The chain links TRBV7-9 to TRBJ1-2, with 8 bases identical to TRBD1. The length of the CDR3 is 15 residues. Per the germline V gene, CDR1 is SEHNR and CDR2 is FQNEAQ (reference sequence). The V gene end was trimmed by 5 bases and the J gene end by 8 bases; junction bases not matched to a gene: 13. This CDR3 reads CASSDAGTGVLGYTF. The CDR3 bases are TGTGCCAGCAGCGACGCCGGGACAGGCGTCCTGGGCTACACCTTC.

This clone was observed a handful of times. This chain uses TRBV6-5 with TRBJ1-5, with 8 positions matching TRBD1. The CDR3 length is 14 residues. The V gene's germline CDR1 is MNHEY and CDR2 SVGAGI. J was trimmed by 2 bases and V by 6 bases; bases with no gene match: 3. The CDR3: CASRGQGGNQPQHF. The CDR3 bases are TGTGCCAGCAGAGGACAGGGAGGCAATCAGCCCCAGCATTTT.

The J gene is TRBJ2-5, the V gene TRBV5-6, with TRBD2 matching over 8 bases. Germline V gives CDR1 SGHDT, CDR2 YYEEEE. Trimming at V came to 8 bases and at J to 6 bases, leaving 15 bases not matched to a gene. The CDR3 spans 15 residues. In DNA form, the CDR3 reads TGTGCCAGTGATACTTGGCGGGGGGAGCGGCAGACCCAGTACTTC. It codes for CASDTWRGERQTQYF.

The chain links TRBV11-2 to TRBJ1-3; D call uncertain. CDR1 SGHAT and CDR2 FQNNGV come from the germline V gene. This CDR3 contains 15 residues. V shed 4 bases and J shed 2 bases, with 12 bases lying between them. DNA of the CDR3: TGTGCCAGCAGCTCCTCCCAGGATGCTGGAAACACCATATATTTT. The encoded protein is CASSSSQDAGNTIYF. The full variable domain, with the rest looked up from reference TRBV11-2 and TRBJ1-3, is EAGVAQSPRYKIIEKRQSVAFWCNPISGHATLYWYQQILGQGPKLLIQFQNNGVVDDSQLPKDRFSAERLKGVDSTLKIQPAKLEDSAVYLCASSSSQDAGNTIYFGEGSWLTVV.

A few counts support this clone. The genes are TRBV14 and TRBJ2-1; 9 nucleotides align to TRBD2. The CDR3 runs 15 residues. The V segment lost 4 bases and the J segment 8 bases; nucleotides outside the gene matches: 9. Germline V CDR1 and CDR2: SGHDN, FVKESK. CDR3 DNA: TGTGCCAGCAGCCCCGGGGCTAGCGGGGTCGATGAGCAGTTCTTC. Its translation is CASSPGASGVDEQFF.

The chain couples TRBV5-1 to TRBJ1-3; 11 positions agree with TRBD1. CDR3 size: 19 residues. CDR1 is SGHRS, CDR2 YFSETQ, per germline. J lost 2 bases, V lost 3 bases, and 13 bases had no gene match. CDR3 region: CASSSRDRGKGSAGNTIYF. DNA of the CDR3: TGCGCCAGCAGCTCCCGGGACAGGGGGAAAGGATCGGCTGGAAACACCATATATTTT.

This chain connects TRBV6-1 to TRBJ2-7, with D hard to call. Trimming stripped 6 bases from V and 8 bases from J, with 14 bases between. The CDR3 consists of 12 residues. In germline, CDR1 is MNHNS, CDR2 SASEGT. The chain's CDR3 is CASSSDKGKQYF. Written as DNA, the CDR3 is TGTGCCAGCAGCTCTGACAAAGGCAAGCAGTACTTC.

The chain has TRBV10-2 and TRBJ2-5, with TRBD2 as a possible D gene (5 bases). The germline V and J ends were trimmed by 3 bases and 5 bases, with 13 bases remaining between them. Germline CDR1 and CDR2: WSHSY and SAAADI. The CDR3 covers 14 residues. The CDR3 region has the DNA TGCGCCAGCAGTGATGGCCGCCGAGGGGAGACCCAGTACTTC. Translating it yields CASSDGRRGETQYF.

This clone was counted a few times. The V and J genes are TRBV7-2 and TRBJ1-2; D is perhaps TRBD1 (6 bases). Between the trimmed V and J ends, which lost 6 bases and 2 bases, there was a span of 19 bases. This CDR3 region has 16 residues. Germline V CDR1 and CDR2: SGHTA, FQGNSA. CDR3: CASSPGTRGYNYGYTF. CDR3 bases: TGTGCCAGCAGTCCCGGGACACGGGGTTACAACTATGGCTACACCTTC.